This T cell receptor (beta chain) was observed in a study of early T cells in non-severe SARS-CoV-2 infection. Across the whole study: Bulk RNA from unsorted whole blood was sequenced; chains were unpaired. General observations from the study: Matching against VDJdb likely underestimated virus-specific expansions, favoring anti-spike CD8.

The length of the CDR3 is 13 residues. This clonotype was seen only a few times. Its antigen is not known. One junction end disagrees with the germline gene, perhaps due to a read error. Unique molecular identifiers were affixed to single, distinct cDNA molecules. TCRdb passed the 5' RACE reads through MiXCR, listing each CDR3 protein once. The profile covers just under 60,000 distinct CDR3 sequences, with approximately 9% appearing a single time and under 20% taken by the ten largest. This chain links TRBV12-3 or TRBV12-4 with TRBJ1-4, with D possibly being TRBD1 (5 bases). The TCR was taken from an adult who was a healthcare worker with PCR-confirmed SARS-CoV-2 infection or an uninfected control (not recorded which). Sequenced sample: whole blood. As DNA, the CDR3 is TGCGTCAGCGGGAGACAGCCTAATGAAAAACTGTTTTTT. Its protein is CVSGRQPNEKLFF.